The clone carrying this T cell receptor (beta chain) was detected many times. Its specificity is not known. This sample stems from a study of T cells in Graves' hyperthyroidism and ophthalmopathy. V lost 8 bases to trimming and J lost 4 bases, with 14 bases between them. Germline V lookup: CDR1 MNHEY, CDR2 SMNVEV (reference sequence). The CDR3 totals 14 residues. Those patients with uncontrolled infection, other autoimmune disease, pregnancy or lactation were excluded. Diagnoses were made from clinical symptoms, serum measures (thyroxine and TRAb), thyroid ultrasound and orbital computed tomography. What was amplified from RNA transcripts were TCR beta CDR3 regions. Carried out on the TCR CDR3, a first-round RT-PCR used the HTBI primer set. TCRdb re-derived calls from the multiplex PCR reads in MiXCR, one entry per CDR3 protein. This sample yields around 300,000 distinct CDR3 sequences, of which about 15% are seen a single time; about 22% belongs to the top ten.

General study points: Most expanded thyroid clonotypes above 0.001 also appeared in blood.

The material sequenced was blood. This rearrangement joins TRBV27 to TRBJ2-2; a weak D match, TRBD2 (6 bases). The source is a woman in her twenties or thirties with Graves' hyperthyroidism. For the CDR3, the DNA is TGTGCCAGCCGGAGGGATCGGGTCACCGGGGAGCTGTTTTTT. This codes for CASRRDRVTGELFF.